Below, 23 T cell receptor beta chains from the same sample are listed, as sequenced in a study of blood T cell repertoires in COVID-19. TCRdb keeps only in-frame clones here, not all; method: immunoSEQ multiplex PCR. There are roughly 200,000 clones in the sample; 86% occur only once, and approximately 25% lies in the top ten. Sequencing was done on a sample of PBMCs or T cells enriched from blood (not recorded which). These receptors all come from a woman between 40 and 50 years old in a cohort exposed to, infected with or recovered from COVID-19 (not recorded which).

This clone has only one observation. This chain uses TRBV19 with TRBJ2-1, with TRBD2 identical over 13 bases. J gave up 4 bases and V 5 bases, and 5 bases lay outside the gene matches. CDR1 is LNHDA, CDR2 SQIVND, per germline (reference sequence). There are 16 residues in the CDR3. For the CDR3, the DNA is TGTGCCAGTAGTCTCCCGACTAGCGGGGGGTACAATGAGCAGTTCTTC. Translated: CASSLPTSGGYNEQFF. Variable domain in full (rest from reference TRBV19 and TRBJ2-1): DGGITQSPKYLFRKEGQNVTLSCEQNLNHDAMYWYRQDPGQGLRLIYYSQIVNDFQKGDIAEGYSVSREKKESFPLTVTSAQKNPTAFYLCASSLPTSGGYNEQFFGPGTRLTVL.

This clone is a singleton in its sample. This chain joins TRBV5-8 and TRBJ1-1; TRBD1 matches at 8 bases. Germline trimming cut 0 bases from V and 6 bases from J; bases unmatched to any gene: 4. CDR3 length equals 14 residues. CDR1 and CDR2 from the germline V gene are SGHTS and YDEGEE. The CDR3 is CASSLVQGASEAFF. The CDR3 nucleotides are TGTGCCAGCAGCTTGGTTCAGGGGGCGTCTGAAGCTTTCTTT.

The V and J genes are TRBV7-6 and TRBJ2-1, with 13 nucleotides matching TRBD2. V trimming: 5 bases; J trimming: 10 bases; junction bases outside the gene matches: 14. The CDR3 contains 17 residues. The germline CDR1 and CDR2 sequences are SGHVS and FNYEAQ. Here the CDR3 reads CASSQTSGRASQWEQFF. The CDR3 DNA is TGTGCCAGCAGCCAAACTAGCGGGAGGGCCTCGCAATGGGAGCAGTTCTTC.

The chain carries TRBV6-2 or TRBV6-3 and TRBJ2-1; possible D gene TRBD2, 5 bases. Germline CDR1 MNHEY, CDR2 SVGEGT. V lost 5 bases, J lost 3 bases, and 11 bases lay in between. This CDR3 is built from 14 residues. The CDR3 spells CASSRRSSYNEQFF. As DNA, the CDR3 is TGTGCCAGCAGTAGGAGGAGCAGCTACAATGAGCAGTTCTTC.

The chain has TRBV4-1 and TRBJ1-6; D gene ambiguous. This CDR3 has 15 residues. Trimming removed 0 bases at V and 11 bases at J, with 14 bases between. Germline values: CDR1 MGHRA, CDR2 YSYEKL. Written as DNA, the CDR3 is TGCGCCAGCAGCCAAGATTGGGCTGCTAACCCACCCCTCCACTTT. Its protein product is CASSQDWAANPPLHF.

The V and J genes are TRBV5-4 and TRBJ2-1; 8 nucleotides line up with TRBD2. With V trimmed by 5 bases and J by 7 bases, 11 bases remained unmatched. Germline CDR1 is SGHNT and CDR2 is YYREEE (reference sequence). The CDR3 is 15 residues long. The CDR3: CASRAAGTRLNEQFF. Here the CDR3 DNA reads TGTGCCAGCAGAGCGGCCGGGACTAGGTTAAATGAGCAGTTCTTC.

This chain links TRBV3-1 (or the pseudogene TRBV3-2) with TRBJ1-2; 12 positions agree with TRBD1. CDR3 length: 14 residues. The V gene's germline CDR1 is LGHDT and CDR2 YNNKEL (reference sequence). V was clipped by 4 bases and J by 4 bases; unmatched bases: 1. In DNA form, the CDR3 reads TGTGCCAGCAGCCTGGGACAGGGGGCCTATGGCTACACCTTC. Protein sequence: CASSLGQGAYGYTF.

The rearrangement links TRBV10-2 to TRBJ2-2, with 10 positions matching TRBD2. This CDR3 is built from 16 residues. The V and J ends lost 6 bases and 1 base, in that order; junction bases with no gene match: 5. Germline V gene data show CDR1 as WSHSY and CDR2 as SAAADI. The CDR3 region is CASSWTSGMNTGELFF. In DNA form, the CDR3 reads TGCGCCAGCAGCTGGACTAGCGGCATGAACACCGGGGAGCTGTTTTTT.

The CDR3 nucleotides are TGTGCCAGCAGCTTGCAAGGAGCGGGGGTGGGAGAGACCCAGTACTTC. Protein: CASSLQGAGVGETQYF. The chain combines TRBV5-5 with TRBJ2-5, with TRBD2 identical over 8 bases. The CDR3 contains 16 residues. Per germline, CDR1 SGHKS and CDR2 YYEKEE (reference sequence). The V segment lost 1 base and the J segment 4 bases; nucleotides outside the gene matches: 9.

This chain joins TRBV4-1 and TRBJ1-2; no clear D gene. V dropped 1 base and J dropped 5 bases, with 14 bases sitting between them. Germline lookup yields CDR1 MGHRA and CDR2 YSYEKL. There are 15 residues in the CDR3. The CDR3 coding sequence is TGCGCCAGCAGCCAAGCGCTTTTTGGGCCTTATGGCTACACCTTC. It yields the protein CASSQALFGPYGYTF.

The chain is built from TRBV4-3 and TRBJ2-3, with a possible D match to TRBD2 (5 bases). This CDR3 is built from 15 residues. The V gene's germline CDR1 is LGHNA and CDR2 YSLEER. V was cut by 5 bases and J by 0 bases, with 12 bases left in between. Here the CDR3 reads CASSLTPGSTDTQYF. In DNA form, the CDR3 reads TGCGCCAGCAGCTTAACACCGGGGAGCACAGATACGCAGTATTTT.

CDR3 protein: CASSLEWEEAFF. The CDR3 DNA reads TGTGCCAGCAGCTTAGAGTGGGAGGAAGCTTTCTTT. The V gene is TRBV11-2, the J gene TRBJ1-1; D uncertain. From germline, CDR1 is SGHAT and CDR2 FQNNGV. Trimming shortened V by 0 bases and J by 8 bases, and 7 bases separated the two germline ends. The CDR3 covers 12 residues.

The chain has TRBV25-1 and TRBJ2-1, with D maybe TRBD2 (5 bases). The CDR3 length is 12 residues. The V gene lost 8 bases and the J gene lost 7 bases, with 12 bases spanning the gap. Germline V CDR1 and CDR2: MGHDK, SYGVNS. The CDR3 nucleotides read TGTGCCAGCCAACCGACGGGGAATGAGCAGTTCTTC. The encoded protein is CASQPTGNEQFF.

The chain carries TRBV27 and TRBJ2-3, with D unresolved. Trimming pared 2 bases from V and 2 bases from J, leaving 8 bases between. The CDR3 length is 14 residues. CDR1 and CDR2 (germline): MNHEY, SMNVEV (reference sequence). The CDR3 DNA sequence: TGTGCCAGCAGTTTAAGGCTAGACACAGATACGCAGTATTTT. It is translated as CASSLRLDTDTQYF.

The V and J genes are TRBV11-3 and TRBJ2-1; 9 positions match TRBD2. V trimming: 4 bases; J trimming: 6 bases; junction bases outside the gene matches: 13. Germline-derived CDR1 and CDR2 are SGHNT and YENEEA. CDR3 length equals 17 residues. The CDR3 sequence: CASSSQTGTSSSNEQFF. For the CDR3, the DNA is TGTGCCAGCAGCTCGCAGACCGGGACTAGCTCGTCCAATGAGCAGTTCTTC.

The chain couples TRBV7-2 to TRBJ1-6; D gene uncertain. V lost 0 bases, J lost 8 bases, and 14 bases lay in between. Germline V gives CDR1 SGHTA, CDR2 FQGNSA. CDR3 length: 16 amino acids. CDR3 nucleotide sequence: TGTGCCAGCAGCTTAGCCCTCGATCAGTCGTATTCACCCCTCCACTTT. Amino acid sequence: CASSLALDQSYSPLHF.

V and J are TRBV6-4 and TRBJ2-1, with a weak D call TRBD2 (6 bases). V shed 3 bases and J shed 1 base, with 10 bases lying between them. Germline CDR1 is MRHNA and CDR2 is SNTAGT. The CDR3 has 15 residues. The CDR3 spells CASSEDGGSYNEQFF. CDR3 nucleotide sequence: TGTGCCAGCAGTGAGGACGGGGGTTCCTACAATGAGCAGTTCTTC.

CDR3 sequence reads: CASSSGGISSYEQYF. In DNA form, the CDR3 reads TGTGCCAGCAGTTCCGGAGGGATATCGTCCTACGAGCAGTACTTC. The rearrangement joins TRBV6-5 to TRBJ2-7, with D possibly matching TRBD2 (6 bases). V was pared by 4 bases and J by 1 base, with 14 bases between. Looked up from germline, CDR1 is MNHEY and CDR2 is SVGAGI. The CDR3 is 15 amino acids.

The V call is TRBV5-1, the J call TRBJ2-5; 8 bases align to TRBD2. The V segment lost 0 bases and the J segment 5 bases; nucleotides outside the gene matches: 9. Germline CDR1 and CDR2: SGHRS and YFSETQ. This CDR3 contains 16 residues. This CDR3 reads CASSLAGGQSWETQYF. Here the CDR3 DNA reads TGCGCCAGCAGCTTGGCGGGGGGGCAATCGTGGGAGACCCAGTACTTC.

V and J are TRBV4-1 and TRBJ2-7; 9 bases are shared with TRBD1. With V trimmed by 6 bases and J by 2 bases, 8 bases remained unmatched. This CDR3 is 15 amino acids long. Germline V CDR1 and CDR2: MGHRA, YSYEKL. The CDR3 region has the DNA TGCGCCAGCAGTTTCACCGGGACAGGGCCCTACGAGCAGTACTTC. Translating it yields CASSFTGTGPYEQYF.

This clone was seen a few times. J is TRBJ1-1 and V is TRBV7-2, with 7 bases lining up with TRBD1. Germline CDR1 reads SGHTA; CDR2 reads FQGNSA. V shed 5 bases and J 3 bases; nucleotides not matched to a gene: 6. This CDR3 comprises 14 residues. In DNA, the CDR3 is TGTGCCAGCAGCCCCACAGGGGACCACACTGAAGCTTTCTTT. The encoded protein is CASSPTGDHTEAFF.

V and J are TRBV27 and TRBJ1-1; 8 bases are shared with TRBD1. The germline V gene encodes CDR1 MNHEY and CDR2 SMNVEV (reference sequence). The J segment lost 4 bases and the V segment lost 5 bases, leaving 9 bases of the junction unmatched. The CDR3 extends over 15 amino acids. The DNA for the CDR3 is TGTGCCAGCAGTCCGGACAGGGTGCCCCCCACTGAAGCTTTCTTT. It codes for CASSPDRVPPTEAFF.

The chain employs TRBV9 and TRBJ2-2; the match to TRBD2 covers 11 bases. With V trimmed by 3 bases and J by 1 base, 2 bases remained unmatched. Germline CDR1 SGDLS, CDR2 YYNGEE. This CDR3 has 16 residues. Here the CDR3 reads CASSGGTSGNTGELFF. CDR3 DNA: TGTGCCAGCAGCGGGGGGACTAGCGGGAACACCGGGGAGCTGTTTTTT.